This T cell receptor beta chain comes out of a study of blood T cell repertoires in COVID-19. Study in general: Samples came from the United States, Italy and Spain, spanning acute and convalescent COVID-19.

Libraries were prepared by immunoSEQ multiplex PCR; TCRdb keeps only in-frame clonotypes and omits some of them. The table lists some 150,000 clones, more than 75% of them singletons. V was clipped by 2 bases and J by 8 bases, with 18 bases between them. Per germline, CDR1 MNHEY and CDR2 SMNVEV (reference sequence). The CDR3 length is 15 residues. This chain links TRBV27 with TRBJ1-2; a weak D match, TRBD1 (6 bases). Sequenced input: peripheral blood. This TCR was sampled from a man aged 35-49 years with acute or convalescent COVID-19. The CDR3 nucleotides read TGTGCCAGCAGTTTAGTCGGTCAAGCCCAGGGGGGCTACACCTTC. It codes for CASSLVGQAQGGYTF.